Below, 19 T cell receptor beta chains from the same sample are listed, as sequenced in a study of blood T cell repertoires in COVID-19. Measured with immunoSEQ multiplex PCR; TCRdb has only the in-frame clones, and not every one. The table has 100,000 to 150,000 clones, 60% to 75% seen once. Sequencing was performed on peripheral blood. These receptors originate from a woman in her sixties or seventies with acute or convalescent COVID-19.

The rearrangement uses TRBV4-3 and TRBJ2-7, with 8 bases fitting TRBD1. CDR1 and CDR2 (germline): LGHNA, YSLEER. The length of the CDR3 is 16 residues. J gave up 1 base and V 0 bases, and 5 bases lay outside the gene matches. CDR3 sequence (DNA): TGCGCCAGCAGCCAAGATTATGGGGACAGGTCCTACGAGCAGTACTTC. Protein product: CASSQDYGDRSYEQYF.

The J gene is TRBJ2-3, the V gene TRBV5-1; 9 bases line up with TRBD2. The J segment lost 3 bases and the V segment lost 4 bases, leaving 6 bases of the junction unmatched. There are 15 residues in the CDR3. The germline V gene has CDR1 SGHRS and CDR2 YFSETQ. The CDR3 DNA reads as TGCGCCAGCAGCGGGGGGACTAGCCGAACAGATACGCAGTATTTT. Protein sequence: CASSGGTSRTDTQYF.

This clone came up a few times. The CDR3 spells CASTDRDRGGYTF. The CDR3 coding sequence is TGTGCCAGTACCGACAGGGACAGGGGAGGCTACACCTTC. V usage is TRBV19 and J usage is TRBJ1-2, with TRBD1 identical over 10 bases. This CDR3 is built from 13 residues. Germline loops: CDR1 LNHDA, CDR2 SQIVND (reference sequence). The ends lost 7 bases at V and 8 bases at J; junction bases unmatched: 7.

The genes are TRBV19 and TRBJ1-4; TRBD1 agrees at 7 bases. The CDR3 extends over 14 amino acids. Trimming at V came to 4 bases and at J to 8 bases, leaving 7 bases not matched to a gene. In germline, CDR1 is LNHDA, CDR2 SQIVND (reference sequence). This CDR3 is CASSTRQGTEKLFF. The CDR3 region has the DNA TGTGCCAGTAGTACCCGACAGGGCACAGAAAAACTGTTTTTT.

The rearrangement joins TRBV25-1 to TRBJ2-5, with 8 bases matching TRBD2. Trimming took 7 bases from V and 5 from J; bases not matched to a gene: 18. Germline values: CDR1 MGHDK, CDR2 SYGVNS. The CDR3 runs to 17 residues. The CDR3 is CASNPRGGTHEGETQYF. As DNA, the CDR3 is TGTGCCAGCAATCCACGGGGGGGCACTCACGAAGGGGAGACCCAGTACTTC. Supplemented by reference TRBV25-1 and TRBJ2-5, the full variable domain reads EADIYQTPRYLVIGTGKKITLECSQTMGHDKMYWYQQDPGMELHLIHYSYGVNSTEKGDLSSESTVSRIRTEHFPLTLESARPSHTSQYLCASNPRGGTHEGETQYFGPGTRLLVL.

CDR3 DNA: TGTGCCAGCAGTTACGGGGCTGAGCAGTTCTTC. It codes for CASSYGAEQFF. The chain carries TRBV6-2 or TRBV6-3 and TRBJ2-1, with D possibly TRBD1 on 5 matching bases. The CDR3 has 11 amino acids. In germline, CDR1 is MNHEY, CDR2 SVGEGT. V lost 2 bases, J lost 9 bases, and 5 bases lay in between.

The chain is built from TRBV10-3 and TRBJ2-3, with 15 positions matching TRBD2. The J segment lost 2 bases and the V segment lost 4 bases, leaving 7 bases of the junction unmatched. There are 18 residues in the CDR3. The germline gives CDR1 ENHRY, CDR2 SYGVKD. The CDR3: CAISGPRTSGRVTDTQYF. In DNA form, the CDR3 reads TGTGCCATCAGTGGCCCCAGGACTAGCGGGAGGGTCACAGATACGCAGTATTTT.

The rearrangement links TRBV27 to TRBJ2-3; TRBD2 aligns across 14 bases. Germline trimming cut 5 bases from V and 5 bases from J; bases unmatched to any gene: 6. The CDR3 length is 16 residues. Germline V gene sequence: CDR1 MNHEY, CDR2 SMNVEV (reference sequence). CDR3 in DNA: TGTGCCAGCAGTCCACCAGGGACTAGCGGGAGAGATACGCAGTATTTT. It translates to CASSPPGTSGRDTQYF.

The chain joins TRBV7-9 to TRBJ2-3; maybe TRBD2 (5 bases). Trimming took off 5 bases at V and 2 bases at J, with 11 bases between the two ends. The CDR3 sequence is 14 residues long. Germline assignment: CDR1 SEHNR and CDR2 FQNEAQ (reference sequence). CDR3 in DNA: TGTGCCAGCAGCGATCTAGCCTCCACAGATACGCAGTATTTT. Residues: CASSDLASTDTQYF.

The V call is TRBV9, the J call TRBJ1-1; 11 bases match TRBD1. The CDR3 loop spans 16 amino acids. CDR1 SGDLS and CDR2 YYNGEE come from the germline V gene. V dropped 0 bases and J dropped 4; count of bases not matched to a gene: 5. CDR3: CASSVVGTGGFTEAFF. In DNA, the CDR3 is TGTGCCAGCAGCGTAGTTGGGACAGGGGGTTTCACTGAAGCTTTCTTT.

The chain employs TRBV7-9 and TRBJ1-2, with D perhaps matching TRBD1 (6 bases). Germline V gene sequence: CDR1 SEHNR, CDR2 FQNEAQ (reference sequence). Trimming pared 4 bases from V and 0 bases from J, leaving 6 bases between. The CDR3 spans 13 residues. CDR3 amino acids: CASSSGANYGYTF. CDR3 sequence (DNA): TGTGCCAGCAGCTCAGGGGCTAACTATGGCTACACCTTC.

J is TRBJ1-6 and V is TRBV6-1; 10 bases agree with TRBD1. The V segment lost 4 bases and the J segment 10 bases; nucleotides outside the gene matches: 13. Looked up from germline, CDR1 is MNHNS and CDR2 is SASEGT. The CDR3 extends over 17 amino acids. The CDR3 loop is CASSANPRRTGGSPLHF. CDR3 sequence (DNA): TGTGCCAGCAGTGCGAACCCCCGTAGGACAGGGGGATCACCCCTCCACTTT.

The chain links TRBV6-5 to TRBJ2-1, with TRBD2 matching 10 bases. Trimming took 7 bases from V and 8 from J; bases not matched to a gene: 8. This CDR3 spans 14 amino acids. The V gene's germline CDR1 is MNHEY and CDR2 SVGAGI. The CDR3, as DNA: TGTGCCAGCATGGAGCGGGGGGGATGGGATGAGCAGTTCTTC. It specifies CASMERGGWDEQFF.

This clone was detected a few times. This chain joins TRBV5-8 and TRBJ1-2; TRBD1 is a possible D gene (5 bases). Trimming shortened V by 1 base and J by 6 bases, and 10 bases separated the two germline ends. Germline assignment: CDR1 SGHTS and CDR2 YDEGEE. The CDR3 has 13 amino acids. Here the CDR3 DNA reads TGTGCCAGCAGCTTGATGGCAGGGCATGGCTACACCTTC. Its protein is CASSLMAGHGYTF.

The rearrangement uses TRBV28 and TRBJ2-2, with 14 bases fitting TRBD2. Germline V gene data show CDR1 as MDHEN and CDR2 as SYDVKM. Trimming took 8 bases from V and 4 from J; bases not matched to a gene: 6. The CDR3 has 16 residues. CDR3 in amino acids: CASGGLAGVGTGELFF. The CDR3 region has the DNA TGTGCCAGCGGGGGACTAGCGGGAGTCGGCACCGGGGAGCTGTTTTTT. Full variable domain (missing parts from reference TRBV28 and TRBJ2-2): DVKVTQSSRYLVKRTGEKVFLECVQDMDHENMFWYRQDPGLGLRLIYFSYDVKMKEKGDIPEGYSVSREKKERFSLILESASTNQTSMYLCASGGLAGVGTGELFFGEGSRLTVL.

The rearrangement joins TRBV9 to TRBJ2-3, with a possible D match to TRBD2 (6 bases). This CDR3 is 15 amino acids long. Trimming pared 0 bases from V and 2 bases from J, leaving 10 bases between. CDR1 and CDR2 from the germline V gene are SGDLS and YYNGEE. The DNA for the CDR3 is TGTGCCAGCAGCGTAGTCGCGGGGTACACAGATACGCAGTATTTT. Its translation: CASSVVAGYTDTQYF.

The V gene is TRBV5-1, the J gene TRBJ1-3; weak D call: TRBD1 (6 bases). CDR1 is SGHRS, CDR2 YFSETQ, per germline. This CDR3 spans 16 amino acids. Between the trimmed V and J ends, which lost 4 bases and 0 bases, there was a span of 14 bases. The CDR3 DNA reads as TGCGCCAGCAGCCGAGGGGGAACGAGCTCTGGAAACACCATATATTTT. This encodes CASSRGGTSSGNTIYF.

The chain couples TRBV4-1 to TRBJ2-7; D may be TRBD2 (5 bases). The germline V gene encodes CDR1 MGHRA and CDR2 YSYEKL. The V gene lost 0 bases and the J gene lost 5 bases, with 8 bases spanning the gap. CDR3 size: 13 residues. The CDR3 DNA is TGCGCCAGCAGCCAAGACCCGGGGAACGAGCAGTACTTC. Amino acids: CASSQDPGNEQYF.

The rearrangement links TRBV3-1 (or the pseudogene TRBV3-2) to TRBJ2-1; tentative D call: TRBD2 (5 bases). The V and J ends lost 0 bases and 3 bases respectively, with 12 bases between them. The length of the CDR3 is 16 residues. From germline, CDR1 is LGHDT and CDR2 YNNKEL (reference sequence). CDR3 sequence (DNA): TGTGCCAGCAGCCAAGAGGGAGCGGCCTACTACAATGAGCAGTTCTTC. It is translated as CASSQEGAAYYNEQFF.